This T cell receptor (beta chain) was retrieved from a study of blood T cells in healthy people across ages. A second PCR of about 7 to 12 cycles used a sample-barcoded 5' primer and a J-beta primer mix. TCRdb processed the 5' RACE reads anew with MiXCR; each CDR3 protein has one entry. The sample has roughly 800,000 distinct CDR3 sequences, about 37% seen once. The CDR3 totals 12 residues. The germline V gene encodes CDR1 ENHRY and CDR2 SYGVKD. Trimming pared 9 bases from V and 3 bases from J, leaving 9 bases between. This chain uses TRBV10-3 with TRBJ1-5; D remains unclear. This TCR was sampled from a man between 18 and 29 years old in good health. The sample comprised blood. The DNA for the CDR3 is TGTGCCATTAGGGATAACAATCAGCCCCAGCATTTT. Translated, it gives CAIRDNNQPQHF.